The next 14 T cell receptor beta chains were all read from a single sample in a study of blood T cell repertoires in COVID-19. Profiling relied on immunoSEQ multiplex PCR, and the TCRdb table lists in-frame clones only, not all of them. The table lists 210,000 or so clones, 80% to 90% of them singletons, with around 9.3% in the top ten. The source material was peripheral blood. Every receptor here comes from an elderly woman with acute or convalescent COVID-19.

The chain recombines TRBV29-1 with TRBJ1-1, with D possibly being TRBD1 (5 bases). Germline V gene lookup returns CDR1 SQVTM and CDR2 ANQGSEA. The V gene lost 1 base and the J gene lost 1 base, with 7 bases spanning the gap. The CDR3 is made up of 13 amino acids. DNA for the CDR3: TGCAGCGTTGAAGCGACAGCGAACACTGAAGCTTTCTTT. Translating gives CSVEATANTEAFF.

This chain joins TRBV7-2 and TRBJ1-2, with D possibly being TRBD1 (6 bases). V was shortened by 1 base and J by 7 bases, with 19 bases between the two germline ends. The germline gives CDR1 SGHTA, CDR2 FQGNSA. The CDR3 is 16 amino acids. CDR3 in amino acids: CASSLGGGREYGGYTF. CDR3 nucleotides: TGTGCCAGCAGCTTAGGTGGGGGCCGTGAGTATGGTGGCTACACCTTC.

This clone was found a few times. This chain joins TRBV12-5 and TRBJ1-6; 12 bases map to TRBD1. The CDR3 has 14 amino acids. CDR1 is LGHNT and CDR2 is FRNRAP in the germline V gene. J gave up 10 bases and V 7 bases, and 5 bases lay outside the gene matches. The CDR3 bases are TGTGCTAGTGCCGGGGGACAGGGGGCCTCACCCCTCCACTTT. It yields the protein CASAGGQGASPLHF.

DNA of the CDR3: TGTGCCAGCAGCGAATCGGGGAACACTGAAGCTTTCTTT. Amino acid sequence: CASSESGNTEAFF. The V gene is TRBV7-3, the J gene TRBJ1-1; D is uncertain. Per the germline V gene, CDR1 is SGHTA and CDR2 is FQGTGA. The V end lost 5 bases, the J end lost 1 base, and 8 bases lay between the germline ends. This CDR3 contains 13 residues.

The chain uses TRBV28 and TRBJ1-1; the D is unclear. Looked up from germline, CDR1 is MDHEN and CDR2 is SYDVKM. The CDR3 loop spans 11 amino acids. The ends were cut back, 4 bases at V and 5 bases at J, with 5 bases in the middle. This CDR3 is CASSSLTEAFF. The CDR3 DNA sequence: TGTGCCAGCAGTTCCCTTACTGAAGCTTTCTTT.

This sequence joins TRBV19 and TRBJ1-5, with 9 positions matching TRBD1. The CDR3 spans 15 residues. Germline trimming cut 3 bases from V and 5 bases from J; bases unmatched to any gene: 5. The V gene's germline CDR1 is LNHDA and CDR2 SQIVND (reference sequence). The CDR3 reads CASSILRQGDQPQHF. CDR3 coding DNA: TGTGCCAGTAGTATTCTCCGACAGGGGGATCAGCCCCAGCATTTT.

The CDR3 nucleotides are TGTGCCAGTAGTATTTCAGTCCCCGGGACAGGGGGCAGAAACACCATATATTTT. Protein: CASSISVPGTGGRNTIYF. J is TRBJ1-3 and V is TRBV19; 12 nucleotides match TRBD1. The junction had 11 bases not matched to a gene; V was cut back by 3 bases and J by 5 bases. The CDR3 length is 18 residues. CDR1 and CDR2 (germline): LNHDA, SQIVND (reference sequence). Complete variable domain (other parts from reference TRBV19 and TRBJ1-3): DGGITQSPKYLFRKEGQNVTLSCEQNLNHDAMYWYRQDPGQGLRLIYYSQIVNDFQKGDIAEGYSVSREKKESFPLTVTSAQKNPTAFYLCASSISVPGTGGRNTIYFGEGSWLTVV.

This clone occurred once. The chain uses TRBV7-2 and TRBJ1-5; the D gene is possibly TRBD1 (5 bases). The CDR3 runs 14 residues. V was trimmed by 4 bases and J by 5 bases, leaving 12 bases between them. Germline assignment: CDR1 SGHTA and CDR2 FQGNSA. CDR3 nucleotide sequence: TGTGCCAGCAGCTCGCCCGGGGGGTATCAGCCCCAGCATTTT. Its protein product is CASSSPGGYQPQHF.

J is TRBJ1-2 and V is TRBV9; D perhaps matches TRBD1 (6 bases). The V end lost 1 base, the J end lost 2 bases, and 12 bases lay between the germline ends. The CDR3 extends over 15 amino acids. Germline V lookup: CDR1 SGDLS, CDR2 YYNGEE. The CDR3 region is CASSVTDSTNYGYTF. The CDR3 DNA sequence: TGTGCCAGCAGCGTAACGGACAGTACCAACTATGGCTACACCTTC.

V is TRBV5-1 and J is TRBJ2-2; the match to TRBD1 covers 11 bases. The germline gives CDR1 SGHRS, CDR2 YFSETQ. The CDR3 has 17 amino acids. The trim removed 4 bases at V and 4 bases at J, leaving 9 bases unmatched. This chain's CDR3 is CASSLHSGTGGTGELFF. In DNA form, the CDR3 reads TGCGCCAGCAGCCTGCACTCCGGGACAGGGGGCACCGGGGAGCTGTTTTTT.

This rearrangement joins TRBV14 to TRBJ1-1, with a weak D call TRBD1 (5 bases). The CDR3 runs 14 residues. V dropped 1 base and J dropped 5 bases, with 11 bases sitting between them. Germline V gene sequence: CDR1 SGHDN, CDR2 FVKESK. CDR3 protein: CASSQVRGRTEAFF. For the CDR3, the DNA is TGTGCCAGCAGCCAAGTTAGGGGTCGGACTGAAGCTTTCTTT.

This clone occurred once. The chain carries TRBV5-6 and TRBJ2-2; TRBD2 matches at 11 bases. J gave up 0 bases and V 4 bases, and 2 bases lay outside the gene matches. This CDR3 region has 16 residues. CDR1 and CDR2 from the germline V gene are SGHDT and YYEEEE. CDR3 nucleotides: TGTGCCAGCAGCGTAGCGGGGGGGACGAACACCGGGGAGCTGTTTTTT. Residues: CASSVAGGTNTGELFF.

This clone occurred once. The genes are TRBV5-4 and TRBJ1-1, with 8 nucleotides matching TRBD1. Germline V gives CDR1 SGHNT, CDR2 YYREEE (reference sequence). The CDR3 has 16 residues. J lost 6 bases, V lost 5 bases, and 15 bases had no gene match. The CDR3 DNA reads TGTGCCAGCAGGAGTACAGGGGGATTGCCGGTATCTGAAGCTTTCTTT. Protein product: CASRSTGGLPVSEAFF.

The CDR3 DNA is TGTGCCAGCAGCTTTACAGGGGGCTTGGAGGCTTTCTTT. This sequence encodes CASSFTGGLEAFF. The rearrangement uses TRBV7-2 and TRBJ1-1; TRBD1 agrees at 9 bases. CDR1 SGHTA and CDR2 FQGNSA come from the germline V gene. The ends lost 3 bases at V and 11 bases at J; junction bases unmatched: 7. This CDR3 contains 13 residues.